These T cell receptor beta chains were read from a single sample in a study of blood T cell repertoires in COVID-19. Repertoires were generated with immunoSEQ multiplex PCR, while TCRdb's copy carries only in-frame clones and drops some. This sample has about 260,000 clones, with 88% found just once. Sequencing was performed on peripheral blood. Receptors were obtained from a man in his 60s who had recovered from COVID-19. The CDR3 runs from the conserved cysteine through the conserved F or W. The order of the fields is V gene, D gene, clone size, J gene, CDR3 DNA, CDR3 protein. A D gene is named only where the DNA matches it firmly. Part of the rows lack a size; the others show once, few, many or a class for expanded clones.

V: TRBV9; D: TRBD1; size: NA; J: TRBJ1-3; DNA: TGTGCCAGCAGCTTCCAGGGGGCCATCCAGAACACCATATATTTT; CDR3: CASSFQGAIQNTIYF
V: TRBV4-1; D: TRBD1; size: NA; J: TRBJ2-7; DNA: TGCGCCAGCAGCCAAGATGGGACAGGCCCCGGCGAGCAGTACTTC; CDR3: CASSQDGTGPGEQYF
V: TRBV13; D: TRBD1; size: NA; J: TRBJ2-1; DNA: TGTGCCAGCTTGCAAGTGGGACAGGTGGCCTACAATGAGCAGTTCTTC; CDR3: CASLQVGQVAYNEQFF
V: TRBV2; D: NA; size: NA; J: TRBJ2-7; DNA: TGTGCCAGCAGTGAAATGGGCGTTTACAACCACGAGCAGTACTTC; CDR3: CASSEMGVYNHEQYF
V: TRBV5-5; D: NA; size: once; J: TRBJ2-5; DNA: TGTGCCAGCAGCCAACCCCAATCGGCCGGGTTTCAAGAGACCCAGTACTTC; CDR3: CASSQPQSAGFQETQYF
V: TRBV30; D: NA; size: NA; J: TRBJ2-7; DNA: TGTGCCTGGAGGCGGAGGGCAGGGAGACCCTACGAGCAGTACTTC; CDR3: CAWRRRAGRPYEQYF
V: TRBV7-3; D: NA; size: NA; J: TRBJ2-3; DNA: TGTGCCAGCAGCTTGAGGTCGGGGGTCGCAGATACGCAGTATTTT; CDR3: CASSLRSGVADTQYF
V: TRBV19; D: TRBD1; size: NA; J: TRBJ2-7; DNA: TGTGCCAGTAGGCGACAGGGGTCCGACGAGCAGTACTTC; CDR3: CASRRQGSDEQYF
V: TRBV2; D: NA; size: NA; J: TRBJ1-1; DNA: TGTGCCAGCAGTTCAGACAGGAACACTGAAGCTTTCTTT; CDR3: CASSSDRNTEAFF
V: TRBV7-3; D: NA; size: NA; J: TRBJ1-3; DNA: TGTGCCAGCAGCTTACTGGGAGGTTCTGGAAACACCATATATTTT; CDR3: CASSLLGGSGNTIYF
V: TRBV12-3/TRBV12-4; D: NA; size: NA; J: TRBJ1-1; DNA: TGTGCCAGCAGCCCCGGCGGGGGCACTGAAGCTTTCTTT; CDR3: CASSPGGGTEAFF
V: TRBV19; D: TRBD1; size: NA; J: TRBJ1-2; DNA: TGTGCCAGTAGTAGCGGACAGGGTGATACATATGGCTACACCTTC; CDR3: CASSSGQGDTYGYTF
V: TRBV6-4; D: NA; size: NA; J: TRBJ1-2; DNA: TGTGCCAGCAGTCGGACAGCCAGCTATGGCTACACCTTC; CDR3: CASSRTASYGYTF
V: TRBV5-4; D: NA; size: once; J: TRBJ1-6; DNA: TGTGCCAGCAGCTTGGCGGGGAATTCACCCCTCCACTTT; CDR3: CASSLAGNSPLHF
V: TRBV2; D: NA; size: NA; J: TRBJ1-5; DNA: TGTGCCAGCAGTGAATCGACAGAGAGCAATCAGCCCCAGCATTTT; CDR3: CASSESTESNQPQHF
V: TRBV25-1; D: NA; size: NA; J: TRBJ1-2; DNA: TGTGCCAGCAGTGAATTCCCCACAGGGTCCAACTATGGCTACACCTTC; CDR3: CASSEFPTGSNYGYTF
V: TRBV4-2; D: TRBD1; size: NA; J: TRBJ2-5; DNA: TGTGCCAGCAGCCAGGGGGACAGGGGTCGATCTGGGACCCAGTACTTC; CDR3: CASSQGDRGRSGTQYF
V: TRBV7-2; D: NA; size: NA; J: TRBJ1-2; DNA: TGTGCCAGCAGCCCCTACCTCGAGGAGGATGGAGGCCGTGGCTACACCTTC; CDR3: CASSPYLEEDGGRGYTF
V: TRBV13; D: NA; size: NA; J: TRBJ1-1; DNA: TGTGCCAGCAGCTTAGAAGGAGCGAGGACTGAAGCTTTCTTT; CDR3: CASSLEGARTEAFF
V: TRBV18; D: TRBD2; size: NA; J: TRBJ2-3; DNA: TGTGCCAGCTCACCCGGACTAGCGGGCACAGATACGCAGTATTTT; CDR3: CASSPGLAGTDTQYF
V: TRBV25-1; D: NA; size: once; J: TRBJ2-7; DNA: TGTGCCAGCAGTGAATCCGGGACTTTCTACGAGCAGTACTTC; CDR3: CASSESGTFYEQYF
V: TRBV24-1; D: TRBD1; size: NA; J: TRBJ2-7; DNA: TGTGCCACCAGTGGTTCAGGACAGGGGACATTCTACGAGCAGTACTTC; CDR3: CATSGSGQGTFYEQYF
V: TRBV5-6; D: NA; size: NA; J: TRBJ2-2; DNA: TGTGCCAGCGGCCGAGACGCGGACACCGGGGAGCTGTTTTTT; CDR3: CASGRDADTGELFF
V: TRBV5-6; D: NA; size: once; J: TRBJ2-2; DNA: TGTGCCAGCAGCCCCCCCCGTCCGGGGGAGCTGTTTTTT; CDR3: CASSPPRPGELFF
V: TRBV7-3; D: TRBD2; size: NA; J: TRBJ2-2; DNA: TGTGCCAGCAGTTGGACTAGCGGGGGCACCGGGGAGCTGTTTTTT; CDR3: CASSWTSGGTGELFF
V: TRBV18; D: NA; size: NA; J: TRBJ2-7; DNA: TGTGCCAGCTCACGAAAAGGGGAAAACTACGAGCAGTACTTC; CDR3: CASSRKGENYEQYF
V: TRBV6-6; D: TRBD1; size: NA; J: TRBJ1-4; DNA: TGTGCCAGCAGTTATGAGAAGGGACAGGGAGGAGAAAAACTGTTTTTT; CDR3: CASSYEKGQGGEKLFF
V: TRBV5-8; D: TRBD1; size: NA; J: TRBJ2-1; DNA: TGTGCCAGCAGCACGGGACAGGGCTCTACGAATGAGCAGTTCTTC; CDR3: CASSTGQGSTNEQFF
V: TRBV24-1; D: TRBD2; size: NA; J: TRBJ2-3; DNA: TGTGCCACCAGATCTGTCTCTAGCGGGGAGCGCACAGATACGCAGTATTTT; CDR3: CATRSVSSGERTDTQYF
V: TRBV6-5; D: NA; size: NA; J: TRBJ2-5; DNA: TGTGCCAGCAGATTCAGACAGAAACAAGAGACCCAGTACTTC; CDR3: CASRFRQKQETQYF
V: TRBV7-2; D: TRBD1; size: NA; J: TRBJ1-1; DNA: TGTGCCAGCAGTCCGGGACAGGGGGGGAGGACTGAAGCTTTCTTT; CDR3: CASSPGQGGRTEAFF
V: TRBV7-2; D: TRBD1; size: NA; J: TRBJ1-6; DNA: TGTGCCAGCAGCTACTCAGGGGGCGCTTCGGGCGGTTATAATTCACCCCTCCACTTT; CDR3: CASSYSGGASGGYNSPLHF
V: TRBV29-1; D: NA; size: NA; J: TRBJ1-4; DNA: TGCAGCGCCACAACAGGGAGAACTAATGAAAAACTGTTTTTT; CDR3: CSATTGRTNEKLFF
V: TRBV7-3; D: NA; size: NA; J: TRBJ2-6; DNA: TGTGCCAGCAGGTCCCCGAGCTCTGGGGCCAACGTCCTGACTTTC; CDR3: CASRSPSSGANVLTF
V: TRBV19; D: TRBD1; size: NA; J: TRBJ1-4; DNA: TGTGCCAGTAGTTCGTCAGGGGGCGTTGGTGAAAAACTGTTTTTT; CDR3: CASSSSGGVGEKLFF
V: TRBV5-1; D: TRBD2; size: NA; J: TRBJ2-3; DNA: TGCGCCAGCGGGCGGGGGGCCTTGGCAGATACGCAGTATTTT; CDR3: CASGRGALADTQYF
V: TRBV6-5; D: TRBD1; size: once; J: TRBJ1-2; DNA: TGTGCCAGCAGCGGACAGGGATACTATGGCTACACCTTC; CDR3: CASSGQGYYGYTF
V: TRBV3-1/TRBV3-2; D: TRBD1; size: NA; J: TRBJ1-5; DNA: TGTGCCAGCAGCCAGGAGACAGGGAACAATCAGCCCCAGCATTTT; CDR3: CASSQETGNNQPQHF
V: TRBV9; D: NA; size: NA; J: TRBJ2-1; DNA: TGTGCCAGCAGCGTATATCAGGGAGGAAATGATGAGCAGTTCTTC; CDR3: CASSVYQGGNDEQFF
V: TRBV6-5; D: NA; size: NA; J: TRBJ1-1; DNA: TGTGCCAGCAGTCCGAAACAGGGAATGAACACTGAAGCTTTCTTT; CDR3: CASSPKQGMNTEAFF
V: TRBV5-6; D: NA; size: NA; J: TRBJ1-4; DNA: TGTGCCAGCAGCTTTTCCCCCAGGGCCACTAATGAAAAACTGTTTTTT; CDR3: CASSFSPRATNEKLFF
V: TRBV5-4; D: TRBD2; size: few; J: TRBJ2-5; DNA: TGTGCCAGCAGCCCTGGACTAGCGGGGGTCGGAGAGACCCAGTACTTC; CDR3: CASSPGLAGVGETQYF
V: TRBV2; D: TRBD2; size: NA; J: TRBJ2-7; DNA: TGTGCCAGCAGAGATCTAGCGGGGGCCTACCTTAGCGAGCAGTACTTC; CDR3: CASRDLAGAYLSEQYF
V: TRBV6-6; D: TRBD2; size: NA; J: TRBJ2-1; DNA: TGTGCCAGCAGAAGCGGGGGGGCCCACAATGAGCAGTTCTTC; CDR3: CASRSGGAHNEQFF
V: TRBV30; D: NA; size: NA; J: TRBJ1-1; DNA: TGTGCCTGGAGTGTGCAGGGCGGTTCCGCTGAAGCTTTCTTT; CDR3: CAWSVQGGSAEAFF
V: TRBV7-2; D: NA; size: NA; J: TRBJ2-1; DNA: TGTGCCAGCAGCCAGACTCTCTACAATGAGCAGTTCTTC; CDR3: CASSQTLYNEQFF
V: TRBV30; D: NA; size: NA; J: TRBJ2-6; DNA: TGTGCCTGGAGGACCCACAGAATCTCTGGGGCCAACGTCCTGACTTTC; CDR3: CAWRTHRISGANVLTF
V: TRBV14; D: NA; size: NA; J: TRBJ1-2; DNA: TGTGCCAGCAGCCAAGGTTATAACTATGGCTACACCTTC; CDR3: CASSQGYNYGYTF
V: TRBV19; D: TRBD1; size: NA; J: TRBJ2-1; DNA: TGTGCCAGTATGGCGACAGGGGGTACATACAATGAGCAGTTCTTC; CDR3: CASMATGGTYNEQFF
V: TRBV4-2; D: NA; size: NA; J: TRBJ2-7; DNA: TGTGCCAGCAGCCAAGATTTGCGGGCCTCCTACGAGCAGTACTTC; CDR3: CASSQDLRASYEQYF
V: TRBV19; D: TRBD1; size: NA; J: TRBJ1-2; DNA: TGTGCCAGTAGTCGCGAAGGACAGGGCGGCGTCTATGGCTACACCTTC; CDR3: CASSREGQGGVYGYTF
V: TRBV7-6; D: TRBD2; size: NA; J: TRBJ2-7; DNA: TGTGCCAGCAGCTCCCTGGCTAGCGGGGTCGACTACGAGCAGTACTTC; CDR3: CASSSLASGVDYEQYF
V: TRBV3-1/TRBV3-2; D: TRBD2; size: NA; J: TRBJ2-5; DNA: TGTGCCAGCAGCCCCGGCGGGACTAGCGGGGGGGCGAGAGAGACCCAGTACTTC; CDR3: CASSPGGTSGGARETQYF
V: TRBV5-8; D: NA; size: NA; J: TRBJ1-1; DNA: TGTGCCAGCAGCTTGGGCAGGAACCTACTGAACACTGAAGCTTTCTTT; CDR3: CASSLGRNLLNTEAFF